This TCR beta chain stems from a study of T-cell memory formation after mild COVID-19. General study results and limits: Nothing confirmed that second-wave clones peaking on day 37 were specific for SARS-CoV-2. Day 15 to 85 contracting clones showed balanced CD4/CD8; day 15 to 37 expanders favored CD4+.

The CDR3 consists of 13 residues. V lost 6 bases and J 7 bases, leaving 13 bases between the germline ends. MiXCR was run by TCRdb on the 5' RACE reads, yielding one entry per CDR3 protein. The sample has under 400,000 distinct CDR3 sequences, around 21% seen once. About this clonotype itself: Its cognate antigen is unknown.

The receptor comes from an adult woman who had mild COVID-19 (a few samples of this study predate the infection). Cell type and time point are not known. The chain recombines TRBV12-3 or TRBV12-4 with TRBJ1-5; D unclear. The sequenced sample was PBMCs or a T cell subset sorted from them (not recorded which). The chain's CDR3 is CASSWARGQPQHF. CDR3 coding DNA: TGTGCCAGCAGCTGGGCCCGAGGGCAGCCCCAGCATTTT.